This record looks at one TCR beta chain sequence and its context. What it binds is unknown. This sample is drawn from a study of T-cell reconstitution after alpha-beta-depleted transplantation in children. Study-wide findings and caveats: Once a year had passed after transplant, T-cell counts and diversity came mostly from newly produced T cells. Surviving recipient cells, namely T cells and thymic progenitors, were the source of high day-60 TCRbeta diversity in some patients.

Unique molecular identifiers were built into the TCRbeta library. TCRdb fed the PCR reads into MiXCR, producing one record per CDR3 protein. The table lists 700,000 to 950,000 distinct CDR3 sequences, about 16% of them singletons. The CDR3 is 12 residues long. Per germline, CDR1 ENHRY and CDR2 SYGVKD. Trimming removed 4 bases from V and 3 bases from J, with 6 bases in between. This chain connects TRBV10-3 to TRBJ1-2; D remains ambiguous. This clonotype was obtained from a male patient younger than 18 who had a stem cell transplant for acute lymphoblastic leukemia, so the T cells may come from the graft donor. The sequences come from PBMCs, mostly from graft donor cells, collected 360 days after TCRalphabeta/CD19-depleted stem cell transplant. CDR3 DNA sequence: TGTGCCATCAGTGCCGGAGACTATGGCTACACCTTC. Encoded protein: CAISAGDYGYTF.